This T cell receptor beta chain was recovered during a study of cytomegalovirus exposure and HLA in healthy donors (dated by TCRdb to about 2017). Regarding the research as a whole: An earlier analysis of some 500 of the donors reported 250 to 350 Gb of sequence data and 100 million to 130 million unique TCR beta sequences from about 179 million T cells. Donor age, sex, ethnicity and CMV serostatus were collected together with the repertoire data. To decide whether each TCR beta V gene segment behaved as functional or pseudogenic, an earlier analysis of over 500 of the donors relied on high-throughput TCR beta sequencing. Roughly 300 gigabases of sequencing data and roughly 80 million unique TCR sequences made up an early release that covered fewer than 650 HLA-typed donors. Five DR-DQ haplotypes were handled as single units for association and clustering, since linkage in the cohort was strong. The later analysis used no new phenotypic data to find candidate immune exposures, relying instead on TCR beta sequences and their occurrence across donors. To predict cytomegalovirus infection status, the study brought together high-throughput TCR immunosequencing, statistical association of individual TCRs with disease status, and machine learning. All discovery cohort repertoires had been generated using a single sequencing platform. Along with the approximately 700-subject first cohort, a separate validation cohort of over 90 different subjects was used. The study used immunosequencing to profile the T cell repertoires of hundreds of subjects and linked those repertoires to cytomegalovirus serostatus. Typing coverage varied by locus: about 620-630 donors for A, B, C, DRB1 and DQB1; around 560 for DQA1; some 610 for DPA1; approximately 450 for DPB1. Among approximately 370 genotyped donors of the cohort, an average of about 220,000 unique TCR beta nucleotide sequences was sequenced per donor, of which about 18% were non-productive. Of the approximately 400 genotyped donors, roughly 85% fell in the genetic ancestry cluster associated with self-reported Caucasian donors. In a later genetic analysis, genome-wide SNP genotypes for about three fifths of the 666 donors were used, and that subset was treated as a discovery cohort. A later analysis re-examined previously published TCR beta repertoires from around 670 donors and added high-resolution HLA genotyping to investigate patterns of TCR occurrence. HLA typing covered class I and class II loci at four-digit resolution. The aim of the study was to test whether cataloging public T cell receptors could identify signatures of past pathogen exposure.

Libraries came from the immunoSEQ multiplex PCR assay. The multiplex PCR relied on a mix of 60 forward primers for TCR Vbeta segments and 13 reverse primers for TCR Jbeta segments. Amplification of the CDR3 region of rearranged TCR beta genes was performed with a multiplex PCR assay on genomic DNA. Amplified TCR beta libraries were sequenced as 87-base-pair reads on the Illumina HiSeq System. Per the authors' processing: A later analysis tallied 75 million to 95 million unique TCR beta chains across the 600 to 700 repertoires, and about 10 million of those chains were shared by two or more donors. Raw reads were error-corrected and collapsed into unique sequences with a nearest-neighbor algorithm that merged closely related sequences to remove PCR and sequencing errors. CDR3 sequences were aligned to IMGT reference sequences to assign V, D and J gene segments. Each retained sequence needed at least a six-nucleotide match to both a V gene segment and a J gene segment. A rearrangement was called productive if the CDR3 had no stop codons and remained in frame with V and J, and every other rearrangement was called non-productive. Following IMGT convention, CDR3 was defined as the stretch from the second conserved V-encoded cysteine to the conserved J-encoded phenylalanine. The earlier analysis of approximately 500 of the donors excluded sequences that lacked an unambiguous match to a single V gene segment. An earlier analysis of several hundred of the donors classified V segments as functional when productive rearrangements were above 56.7% and as segregating when the standard deviation between donors was above 5%. A statistical classification framework was built to diagnose cytomegalovirus status from the catalog of TCR beta chain sequences. V and J gene assignment, in a later analysis, came from comparing TCR nucleotide sequences with IMGT/GENE-DB human TR gene sequences. The TCRdist pipeline was used in a later analysis to assign CDR3 sequences and most-parsimonious VDJ recombination scenarios. In a later analysis, each TCR beta chain was defined by its CDR3 amino acid sequence together with its V-gene family, and reads without a unique V-gene family were excluded. To address suspected cross-contamination and a sequencing artifact, a later analysis removed roughly 580 highly shared, low-generation-probability nucleotide sequences. In a later analysis, a clonal expansion index was calculated for each public chain from normalized within-repertoire ranks of inferred template counts. Generation probabilities in a later analysis came from a VDJ recombination model fitted to out-of-frame rearrangements, and those results were checked against IGoR. In a later analysis, TCR-TCR, TCR-HLA and TCR-CMV co-occurrence was scored with hypergeometric tests, and a repertoire-size bias correction was applied to TCR pairs. False discovery rates were estimated in a later analysis by permuting HLA or CMV assignments 20 times. In a later analysis, co-occurring TCRs were grouped using DBSCAN, with TCRdist sequence similarity added in when clustering inside HLA-allele-positive subsets. For co-occurrence clustering, repertoires with fewer than 30,000 or more than 120,000 public chains were excluded, along with roughly 5 repertoires with anomalous nucleotide sharing. TCRdb provides this immuneACCESS table in a form limited to in-frame rearrangements. Some clones are lacking; in checked studies, under half of them reflect an unresolved V gene, and why the rest are absent is not known. The V and J calls and the clone size are those of that table, but D and trimming were determined from the DNA. Within this sample are roughly 160,000 clones, with around 82% of them counted one time only. Under 1.1% of the sample goes to the ten largest clones.

The cohort consisted of approximately 670 healthy bone marrow donors. All cohort members were sampled while nominally healthy, although unrecorded immune exposures were likely present. The donor was CMV seronegative and belonged to the group of 320 or so seronegative cohort members. Every donor gave a peripheral blood sample, and the peripheral blood mononuclear cells from that sample were used for TCR beta sequencing. Genomic DNA was extracted from the blood cell samples with the Qiagen DNeasy Blood Extraction Kit. CDR1 and CDR2 are read off the germline V gene as SGDLS and YYNGEE. The junction carries 20 bases between V and J, which are trimmed by 4 bases and 0 bases respectively. From the cysteine up to the phenylalanine, the CDR3 has a length of 18 residues. The only DNA kept is the CDR3, 54 bases in frame from the first base. To note about this clone: What this receptor recognizes is not known. No much larger clone exists at a distance of one base, and base qualities are not known.

Findings and caveats that apply to the study as a whole: In a later analysis, most CMV-associated TCR beta chains were found to appear HLA-restricted, with HLA associations seemingly driven largely by CMV exposure. A few of the identified cytomegalovirus-associated TCR beta chains were confirmed in vitro to be specific for cytomegalovirus antigens. Correlated functional status among segregating V segments might reflect linkage disequilibrium, but an unknown experimental factor could not be ruled out. A further reported finding was that TCR beta sequences accurately predicted the HLA-A and HLA-B alleles for most subjects in the first cohort. Because HLA typing was unavailable for some donors at each locus, only the typed subset was used in association tests. A cluster of highly shared sequence variants was judged likely to represent a technical artifact of the sequencing pipeline. According to a later analysis, TCR association rates differed among HLA loci, with DRB1 alleles showing the most associated TCRs and HLA-C alleles showing the fewest. Across donors, most TCR sequences were observed very rarely, whereas some public TCRs were present in many individuals. When HLA alleles, especially DR and DQ, strongly co-occurred, attributing TCR associations to individual alleles was difficult. A later analysis found that HLA-associated TCR beta chains were more clonally expanded and had lower generation probabilities than equally common non-associated chains. The 87-base-pair reads could not distinguish some IMGT-functional V segments, including TRBV6-2 and TRBV6-3, so those segments were excluded. Broadly in line with IMGT annotations, most TCR beta V segments showed up in productive rearrangements about 87% or about 30% of the time in an earlier analysis of about 500 of the donors. It was suggested by the authors that the approach could potentially be generalized to other disease states and immunological phenotypes. At a false discovery rate of 0.05, a later analysis linked about 16,000 TCR beta sequences to specific HLA alleles. The cohort was sequenced for TCR beta chains only, and without alpha or paired-chain data the features that could be detected were limited. The classifier was reported to diagnose cytomegalovirus status with high specificity and sensitivity in both the original cohort and the validation cohort. A later genetic analysis reported fewer N-insertions in productive TCRs among donors in an Asian-associated ancestry cluster than the approximately 700-donor mean. The only immune exposure information available for the cohort was CMV serostatus. Over 15 rarely observed V segments, including chromosome 9 orphons, were excluded from the earlier analysis of approximately 600 of the donors because counts were too low. Sequencing depth was assumed to be roughly uniform across donors in the presence/absence analyses, though that assumption may not hold. A total of roughly 160 TCR beta chains were listed by the study as associated with cytomegalovirus. A later genetic analysis associated a missense DCLRE1C variant with V-gene and J-gene trimming of TCR beta chains, and an independent cohort replicated the association. According to a later analysis, parvovirus B19, influenza, CMV and Epstein-Barr virus appeared linked to several top co-occurrence clusters.

This TCR came from a young man in good health and CMV-seronegative. The V and J genes are TRBV9 and TRBJ1-3; tentative D gene TRBD1, with 6 bases matching. The specimen sequenced was PBMCs. The CDR3 region: CASSPEPTGLSSGNTIYF. In nucleotides, the sequence is TGTGCCAGCAGCCCCGAGCCCACAGGGCTGAGCTCTGGAAACACCATATATTTT.